This TCR beta chain was profiled in a study of patients and donors after allogeneic stem cell transplantation. CDR3 length: 17 amino acids. The V and J ends lost 1 base and 2 bases, in that order; junction bases with no gene match: 9. One entry per CDR3 protein results from TCRdb running MiXCR on the RT-PCR reads. The sample lists roughly 250,000 distinct CDR3 sequences; 13% to 15% were seen once. The source is a human donor who was either an allogeneic HSCT recipient or a stem cell or donor lymphocyte infusion donor (not recorded which). It is not recorded whose cells these are; they may come from a transplant donor. The source material was blood, either unsorted or a sorted T cell fraction (not recorded which). The chain is built from TRBV12-3 or TRBV12-4 and TRBJ2-3; TRBD2 matches 7 bases. The chain's CDR3 is CASSLVRPGGITDTQYF. CDR3 DNA: TGTGCCAGCAGTTTAGTCCGTCCCGGGGGGATCACAGATACGCAGTATTTT.